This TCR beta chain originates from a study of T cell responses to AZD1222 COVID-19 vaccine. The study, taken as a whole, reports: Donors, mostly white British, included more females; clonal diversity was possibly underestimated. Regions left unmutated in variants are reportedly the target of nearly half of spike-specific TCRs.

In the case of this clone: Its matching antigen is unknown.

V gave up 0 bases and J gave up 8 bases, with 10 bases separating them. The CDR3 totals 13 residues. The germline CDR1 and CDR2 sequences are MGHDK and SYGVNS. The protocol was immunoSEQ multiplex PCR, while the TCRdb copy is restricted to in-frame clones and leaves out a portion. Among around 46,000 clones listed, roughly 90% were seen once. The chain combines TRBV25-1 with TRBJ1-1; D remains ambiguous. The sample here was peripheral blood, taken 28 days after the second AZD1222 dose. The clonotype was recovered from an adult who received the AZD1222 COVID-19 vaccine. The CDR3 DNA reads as TGTGCCAGCAGTGAATACTCCCGGGAAGAAGCTTTCTTT. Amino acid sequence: CASSEYSREEAFF.